The sequence of this TCR beta chain was determined in a study of blood T cell repertoires in COVID-19. Study details: T cells, B-cell-depleted T cells, or PBMCs provided the cDNA or gDNA that served as material.

Assay used: immunoSEQ multiplex PCR; TCRdb lists only in-frame clones, some missing. The sample has roughly 150,000 clones; approximately 93% are singletons. The germline V gene encodes CDR1 SGHNT and CDR2 YYREEE (reference sequence). The V gene end was trimmed by 0 bases and the J gene end by 3 bases; junction bases not matched to a gene: 1. This CDR3 comprises 15 residues. This receptor was taken from a woman aged 60-75 years with COVID-19, enrolled during active disease. Material for sequencing was peripheral blood. J is TRBJ2-2 and V is TRBV5-4; 8 bases fit TRBD2. The chain's CDR3 is CASSLARGDTGELFF. The CDR3 nucleotides read TGTGCCAGCAGCTTGGCGCGGGGGGACACCGGGGAGCTGTTTTTT.